Presented here are 17 T cell receptor beta chains from one specimen sequenced in a study of Graves' ophthalmopathy and Graves' hyperthyroidism. From RNA, the CDR3 regions of TCR beta chains were amplified and sequenced. After a first-round RT-PCR with HTBI primers, a second-round multiplex PCR was run. TCRdb itself ran the multiplex PCR reads through MiXCR, one entry per CDR3 protein. The sample has roughly 1.1 million distinct CDR3 sequences, about 40% seen once. The sample was peripheral blood or thyroid tissue (not recorded which). All receptors come from an adult man with Graves' hyperthyroidism.

This clonotype was picked up a small number of times. This sequence joins TRBV7-2 and TRBJ1-6; D is possibly TRBD1 (6 bases). The CDR3 runs to 16 residues. The V gene's germline CDR1 is SGHTA and CDR2 FQGNSA. V shed 6 bases and J shed 4 bases, with 16 bases lying between them. This chain's CDR3 is CASRPQGREYNSPLHF. The CDR3 DNA reads as TGTGCCAGCAGGCCTCAGGGGCGCGAGTATAATTCACCCCTCCACTTT.

The chain combines TRBV4-3 with TRBJ1-6; D gene ambiguous. The CDR3 totals 14 residues. The germline gives CDR1 LGHNA, CDR2 YSLEER. The V end lost 2 bases, the J end lost 7 bases, and 9 bases lay between the germline ends. CDR3 DNA sequence: TGCGCCAGCAGCCAACTCAGGTTCAATTCACCCCTCCACTTT. Translated: CASSQLRFNSPLHF.

There are many counts of this clonotype. The genes are TRBV14 and TRBJ2-7; D might be TRBD1 (5 bases). V lost 0 bases, J lost 5 bases, and 8 bases lay in between. Per the germline V gene, CDR1 is SGHDN and CDR2 is FVKESK. The length of the CDR3 is 13 residues. The CDR3 bases are TGTGCCAGCAGCCAAGATAGGGGCAACGAGCAGTACTTC. Translated: CASSQDRGNEQYF.

The chain recombines TRBV10-3 with TRBJ2-7, with D hard to call. V was clipped by 2 bases and J by 8 bases, with 7 bases between them. The CDR3 spans 11 residues. The V gene's germline CDR1 is ENHRY and CDR2 SYGVKD. The CDR3 protein is CAISETCKQYF. DNA for the CDR3: TGTGCCATCAGTGAGACTTGCAAGCAGTACTTC.

As regards this clonotype: An end of the junction differs from the germline gene, which may be a read error. This rearrangement joins TRBV7-2 to TRBJ2-5; D may match TRBD1 or TRBD2 (5 bases each). Germline V gives CDR1 SGHTA, CDR2 FQGNSA. The CDR3 contains 15 residues. The CDR3 DNA reads as TGCGCCAGCAGCCGGGGACGGGGTGGCCAAGAGACCCAGTACTTC. Protein sequence: CASSRGRGGQETQYF.

This clonotype was observed many times. The genes are TRBV9 and TRBJ1-5; 7 nucleotides align to TRBD1. The CDR3 contains 14 residues. J was trimmed by 5 bases and V by 3 bases; bases with no gene match: 5. Germline lookup yields CDR1 SGDLS and CDR2 YYNGEE. The CDR3 nucleotides are TGTGCCAGCAGCGCAGGGGGGGGAGATCAGCCCCAGCATTTT. Its protein is CASSAGGGDQPQHF.

V and J are TRBV29-1 and TRBJ1-5; D unclear. Germline CDR1 and CDR2: SQVTM and ANQGSEA. This CDR3 is 13 amino acids long. V was pared by 7 bases and J by 4 bases, with 14 bases between. The chain's CDR3 is CSAEEGRNQPQHF. DNA for the CDR3: TGCAGCGCCGAGGAGGGAAGGAATCAGCCCCAGCATTTT.

This clonotype was counted many times. The CDR3 DNA reads TGTGCCAGCAGTCACTCATGGAAGGGGGCCTACTTGAACACCGGGGAGCTGTTTTTT. It encodes CASSHSWKGAYLNTGELFF. V gene TRBV2 combines with J gene TRBJ2-2; TRBD1 matches at 7 bases. Germline trimming cut 5 bases from V and 1 base from J; bases unmatched to any gene: 16. Germline values: CDR1 SNHLY, CDR2 FYNNEI. This CDR3 comprises 19 residues.

This clonotype was seen repeatedly, ten times or more. V and J are TRBV29-1 and TRBJ2-7; possible D gene TRBD2, 6 bases. Germline V lookup: CDR1 SQVTM, CDR2 ANQGSEA. This CDR3 has 14 amino acids. The germline V and J ends were trimmed by 1 base and 6 bases, with 16 bases remaining between them. CDR3 coding DNA: TGCAGCGTTGAAGGGCGGGGTCTCGTCGCCGAGCAGTACTTC. It translates to CSVEGRGLVAEQYF.

Of note for this clonotype: A much larger clone differs from this one at a single base, so this may be a read error. This chain links TRBV7-2 with TRBJ1-6; D gene uncertain. The CDR3 length is 17 residues. Between the trimmed V and J ends, which lost 5 bases and 7 bases, there was a span of 21 bases. Germline V gene lookup returns CDR1 SGHTA and CDR2 FQGNSA. The CDR3 region is CASSPGYRGRVNSPLHF. CDR3 nucleotides: TGTGCCAGCAGCCCGGGGTACCGCGGGAGGGTCAATTCACCCCTCCACTTT.

The V call is TRBV10-2, the J call TRBJ1-2; D is perhaps TRBD1 (6 bases). Germline CDR1 WSHSY, CDR2 SAAADI. The V gene lost 2 bases and the J gene lost 3 bases, with 31 bases spanning the gap. The CDR3 sequence is 21 residues long. The CDR3 nucleotides are TGCGCCAGCAGTGAGGACGGCATGACCACAGGGCCTCTGAATCGACACTATGGCTACACCTTC. Amino acid sequence: CASSEDGMTTGPLNRHYGYTF.

This chain connects TRBV2 to TRBJ2-7; TRBD2 is a possible D gene (6 bases). The germline V and J ends were trimmed by 6 bases and 2 bases, with 14 bases remaining between them. The germline CDR1 and CDR2 sequences are SNHLY and FYNNEI. The CDR3 has 14 amino acids. CDR3 sequence: CASRAGLGAYEQYF. The CDR3 DNA sequence: TGTGCCAGCAGGGCGGGACTGGGGGCCTACGAGCAGTACTTC.

DNA of the CDR3: TGTGCCAGCAGCTTAGGGGTCCATTCACCCCTCCACTTT. This encodes CASSLGVHSPLHF. V usage is TRBV7-9 and J usage is TRBJ1-6, with D unresolved. This CDR3 region has 13 residues. CDR1 is SEHNR, CDR2 FQNEAQ, per germline (reference sequence). V dropped 1 base and J dropped 8 bases, with 6 bases sitting between them. Full variable domain (remainder filled in from reference TRBV7-9 and TRBJ1-6): DTGVSQNPRHKITKRGQNVTFRCDPISEHNRLYWYRQTLGQGPEFLTYFQNEAQLEKSRLLSDRFSAERPKGSFSTLEIQRTEQGDSAMYLCASSLGVHSPLHFGNGTRLTVT.

In this sample, this clonotype turned up many times. The chain links TRBV20-1 to TRBJ1-5, with no clear D. Germline CDR1 reads DFQATT; CDR2 reads SNEGSKA (reference sequence). The CDR3 is made up of 13 amino acids. V gave up 3 bases and J gave up 6 bases, with 12 bases separating them. CDR3 nucleotides: TGCAGTGCTAGTGGCTTTTCAGGTCAGCCCCAGCATTTT. Its translation is CSASGFSGQPQHF.

This rearrangement joins TRBV11-2 to TRBJ2-7; the D gene is possibly TRBD2 (5 bases). Trimming stripped 3 bases from V and 6 bases from J, with 18 bases between. CDR3 length: 15 amino acids. Germline V gene lookup returns CDR1 SGHAT and CDR2 FQNNGV. CDR3 DNA sequence: TGTGCCAGCAGCTTGGGGAATGACTATGGCTTCGAGCAGTACTTC. The encoded protein is CASSLGNDYGFEQYF.

In this sample, this clonotype turned up a few times. The CDR3 nucleotides read TGCAGTGCTAGAGATCCTCGGGGGCGGGTCACCTACGAGCAGTACTTC. Amino acids: CSARDPRGRVTYEQYF. V and J are TRBV20-1 and TRBJ2-7; D might be TRBD1 or TRBD2, each matching 6 bases. CDR3 length equals 16 residues. V lost 0 bases to trimming and J lost 2 bases, with 17 bases between them. Germline assignment: CDR1 DFQATT and CDR2 SNEGSKA (reference sequence).

There are many counts of this clonotype. The chain employs TRBV9 and TRBJ1-1, with D perhaps matching TRBD1 (5 bases). V gave up 0 bases and J gave up 1 base, with 19 bases separating them. The CDR3 runs to 18 residues. Germline lookup yields CDR1 SGDLS and CDR2 YYNGEE. CDR3 sequence (DNA): TGTGCCAGCAGCGTAGGTTCAACGGGGCCGGGGGAGAACACTGAAGCTTTCTTT. It specifies CASSVGSTGPGENTEAFF. The variable domain in full, with the rest retrieved from reference TRBV9 and TRBJ1-1, is DSGVTQTPKHLITATGQRVTLRCSPRSGDLSVYWYQQSLDQGLQFLIQYYNGEERAKGNILERFSAQQFPDLHSELNLSSLELGDSALYFCASSVGSTGPGENTEAFFGQGTRLTVV.